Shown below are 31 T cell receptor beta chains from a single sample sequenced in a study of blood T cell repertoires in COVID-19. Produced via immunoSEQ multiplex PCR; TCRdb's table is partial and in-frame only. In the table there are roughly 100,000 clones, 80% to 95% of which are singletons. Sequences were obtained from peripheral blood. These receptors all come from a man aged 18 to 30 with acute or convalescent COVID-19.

The CDR3 sequence: CASSSTSGGSSYEQYF. CDR3 in DNA: TGTGCCAGCAGTTCGACTAGCGGGGGGAGCTCCTACGAGCAGTACTTC. V gene TRBV6-5 combines with J gene TRBJ2-7; TRBD2 matches 13 bases. CDR1 is MNHEY and CDR2 is SVGAGI in the germline V gene. The ends lost 4 bases at V and 0 bases at J; junction bases unmatched: 3. The CDR3 has 16 amino acids.

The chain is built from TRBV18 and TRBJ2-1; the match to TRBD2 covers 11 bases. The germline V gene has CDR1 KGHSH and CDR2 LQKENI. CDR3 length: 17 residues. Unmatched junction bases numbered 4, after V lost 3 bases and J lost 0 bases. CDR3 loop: CASSPGGLAASYNEQFF. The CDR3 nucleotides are TGTGCCAGCTCACCGGGGGGACTAGCGGCCTCCTACAATGAGCAGTTCTTC.

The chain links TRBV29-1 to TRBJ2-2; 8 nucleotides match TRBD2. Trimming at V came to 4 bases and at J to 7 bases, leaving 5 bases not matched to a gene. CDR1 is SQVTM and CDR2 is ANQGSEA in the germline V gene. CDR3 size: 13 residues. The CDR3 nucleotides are TGCAGCGTTGCATCTGCGGGGGGCGGGGAGCTGTTTTTT. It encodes CSVASAGGGELFF.

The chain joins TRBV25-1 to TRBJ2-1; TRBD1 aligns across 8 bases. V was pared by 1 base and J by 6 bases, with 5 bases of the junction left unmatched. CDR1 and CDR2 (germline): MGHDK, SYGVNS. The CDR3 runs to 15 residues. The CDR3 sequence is CASSELGGQGNEQFF. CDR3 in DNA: TGTGCCAGCAGTGAATTAGGTGGACAGGGCAATGAGCAGTTCTTC.

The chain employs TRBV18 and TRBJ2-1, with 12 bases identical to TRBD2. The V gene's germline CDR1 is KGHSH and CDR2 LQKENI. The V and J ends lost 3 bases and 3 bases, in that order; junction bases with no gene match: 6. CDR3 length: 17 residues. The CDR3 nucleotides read TGTGCCAGCTCACCGTGGACTAGCGGGAAAGGCTACAATGAGCAGTTCTTC. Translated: CASSPWTSGKGYNEQFF.

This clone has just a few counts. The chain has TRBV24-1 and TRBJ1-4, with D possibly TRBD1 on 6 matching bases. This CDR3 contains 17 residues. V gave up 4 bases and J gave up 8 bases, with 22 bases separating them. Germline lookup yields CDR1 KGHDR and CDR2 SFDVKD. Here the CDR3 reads CATSDYREYPKKEKLFF. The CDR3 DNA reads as TGTGCCACCAGTGACTACAGGGAGTACCCCAAAAAAGAAAAACTGTTTTTT.

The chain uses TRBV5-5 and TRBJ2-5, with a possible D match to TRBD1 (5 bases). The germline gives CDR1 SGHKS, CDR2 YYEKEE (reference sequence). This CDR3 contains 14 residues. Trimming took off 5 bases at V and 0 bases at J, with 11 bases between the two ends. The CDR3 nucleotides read TGTGCCAGCAGTGACAGACTGTACCAAGAGACCCAGTACTTC. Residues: CASSDRLYQETQYF.

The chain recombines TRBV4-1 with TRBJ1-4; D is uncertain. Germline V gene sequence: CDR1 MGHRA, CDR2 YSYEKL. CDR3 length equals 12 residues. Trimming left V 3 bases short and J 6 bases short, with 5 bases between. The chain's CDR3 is CASSHPYEKLFF. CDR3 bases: TGCGCCAGCAGCCACCCTTATGAAAAACTGTTTTTT.

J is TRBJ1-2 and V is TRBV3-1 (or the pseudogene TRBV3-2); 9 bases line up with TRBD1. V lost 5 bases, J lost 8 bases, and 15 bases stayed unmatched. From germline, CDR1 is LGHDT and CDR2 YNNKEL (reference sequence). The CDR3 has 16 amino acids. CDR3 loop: CASSDRDRVSASGYTF. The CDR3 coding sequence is TGTGCCAGCAGCGACCGGGACAGGGTGTCGGCGAGCGGCTACACCTTC.

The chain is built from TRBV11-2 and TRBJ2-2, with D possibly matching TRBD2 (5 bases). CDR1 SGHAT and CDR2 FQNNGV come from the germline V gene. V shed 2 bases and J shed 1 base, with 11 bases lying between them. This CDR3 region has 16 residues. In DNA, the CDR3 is TGTGCCAGCAGCTTACCTAGCTTTCAGAACACCGGGGAGCTGTTTTTT. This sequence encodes CASSLPSFQNTGELFF.

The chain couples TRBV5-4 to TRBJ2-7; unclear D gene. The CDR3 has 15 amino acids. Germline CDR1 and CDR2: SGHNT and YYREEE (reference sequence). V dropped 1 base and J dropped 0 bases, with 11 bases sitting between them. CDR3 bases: TGTGCCAGCAGCTTGCCTAGTACTCGCTCCTACGAGCAGTACTTC. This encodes CASSLPSTRSYEQYF.

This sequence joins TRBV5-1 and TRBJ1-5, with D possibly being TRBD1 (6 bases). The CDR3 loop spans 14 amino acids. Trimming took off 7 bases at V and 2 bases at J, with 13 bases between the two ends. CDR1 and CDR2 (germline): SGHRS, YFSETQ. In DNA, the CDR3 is TGCGCCAGCGTTCAGGGGAAGTGCAATCAGCCCCAGCATTTT. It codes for CASVQGKCNQPQHF.

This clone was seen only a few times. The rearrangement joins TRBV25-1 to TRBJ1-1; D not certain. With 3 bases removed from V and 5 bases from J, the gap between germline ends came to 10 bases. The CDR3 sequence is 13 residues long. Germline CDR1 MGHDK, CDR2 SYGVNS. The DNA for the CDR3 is TGTGCCAGCAGTGAGTTTGTGAGGACTGAAGCTTTCTTT. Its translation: CASSEFVRTEAFF.

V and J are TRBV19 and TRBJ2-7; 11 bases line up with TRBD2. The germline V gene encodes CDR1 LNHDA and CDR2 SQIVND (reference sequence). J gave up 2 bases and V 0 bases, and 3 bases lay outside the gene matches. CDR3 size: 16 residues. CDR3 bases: TGTGCCAGTAGTATAGAAGGGACTAGCGGTGCCTACGAGCAGTACTTC. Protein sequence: CASSIEGTSGAYEQYF.

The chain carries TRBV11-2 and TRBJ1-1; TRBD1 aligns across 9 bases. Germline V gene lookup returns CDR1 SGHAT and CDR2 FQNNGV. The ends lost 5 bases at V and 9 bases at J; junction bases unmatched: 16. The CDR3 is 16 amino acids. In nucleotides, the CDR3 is TGTGCCAGCAGCATCCGGGACAGGGATAATGGCGGGAAAGCTTTCTTT. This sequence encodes CASSIRDRDNGGKAFF.

The CDR3 sequence is CASSLGANQPQHF. DNA of the CDR3: TGTGCCAGCAGCTTGGGGGCTAATCAGCCCCAGCATTTT. The chain uses TRBV7-9 and TRBJ1-5; perhaps TRBD1 as D (6 bases). The germline gives CDR1 SEHNR, CDR2 FQNEAQ (reference sequence). The CDR3 spans 13 residues. Trimming cost V 3 bases and J 4 bases, with 7 bases left between them.

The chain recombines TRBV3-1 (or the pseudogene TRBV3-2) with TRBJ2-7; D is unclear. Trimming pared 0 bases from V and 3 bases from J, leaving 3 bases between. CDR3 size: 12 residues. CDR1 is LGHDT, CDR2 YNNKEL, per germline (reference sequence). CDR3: CASSQESYEQYF. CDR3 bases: TGTGCCAGCAGCCAAGAGAGCTACGAGCAGTACTTC.

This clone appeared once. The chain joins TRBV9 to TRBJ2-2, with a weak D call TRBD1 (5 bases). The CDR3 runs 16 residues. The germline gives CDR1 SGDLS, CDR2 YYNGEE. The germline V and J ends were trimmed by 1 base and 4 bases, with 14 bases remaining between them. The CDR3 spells CASSVTQGYGTGELFF. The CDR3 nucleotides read TGTGCCAGCAGCGTAACCCAGGGTTATGGCACCGGGGAGCTGTTTTTT.

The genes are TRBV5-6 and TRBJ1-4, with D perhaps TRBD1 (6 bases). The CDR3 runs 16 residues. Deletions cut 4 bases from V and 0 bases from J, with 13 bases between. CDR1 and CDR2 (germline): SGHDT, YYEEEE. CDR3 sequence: CASSIRGRATNEKLFF. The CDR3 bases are TGTGCCAGCAGCATCAGGGGCCGTGCAACTAATGAAAAACTGTTTTTT.

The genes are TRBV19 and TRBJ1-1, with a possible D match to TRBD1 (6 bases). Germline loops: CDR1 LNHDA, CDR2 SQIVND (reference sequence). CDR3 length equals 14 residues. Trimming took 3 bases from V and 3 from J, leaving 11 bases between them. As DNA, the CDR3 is TGTGCCAGTAGTATCCAGCAGGGGTACACTGAAGCTTTCTTT. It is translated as CASSIQQGYTEAFF.

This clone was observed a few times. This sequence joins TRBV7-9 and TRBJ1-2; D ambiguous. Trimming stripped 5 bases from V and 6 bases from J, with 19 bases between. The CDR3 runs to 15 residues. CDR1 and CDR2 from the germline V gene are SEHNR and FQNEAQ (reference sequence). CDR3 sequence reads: CASSHNLLERDGYTF. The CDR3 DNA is TGTGCCAGCAGCCATAATCTGTTGGAGAGGGATGGCTACACCTTC.

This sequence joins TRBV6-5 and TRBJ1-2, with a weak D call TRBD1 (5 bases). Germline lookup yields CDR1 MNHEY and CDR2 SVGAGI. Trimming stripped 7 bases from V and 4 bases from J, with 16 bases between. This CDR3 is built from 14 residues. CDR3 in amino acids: CASKEGSRPYGYTF. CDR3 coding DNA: TGTGCCAGCAAGGAGGGGTCTCGCCCCTATGGCTACACCTTC.

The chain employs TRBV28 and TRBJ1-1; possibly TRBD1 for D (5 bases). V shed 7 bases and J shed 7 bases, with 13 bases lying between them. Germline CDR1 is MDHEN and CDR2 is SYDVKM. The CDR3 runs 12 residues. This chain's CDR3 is CASITPTGEAFF. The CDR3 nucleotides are TGTGCCAGCATCACACCCACAGGTGAAGCTTTCTTT.

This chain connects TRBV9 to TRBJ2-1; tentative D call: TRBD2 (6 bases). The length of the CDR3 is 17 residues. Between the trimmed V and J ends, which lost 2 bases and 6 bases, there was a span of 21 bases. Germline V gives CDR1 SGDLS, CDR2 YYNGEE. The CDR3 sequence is CASSVSVGGRKSNEQFF. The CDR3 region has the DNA TGTGCCAGCAGCGTCTCCGTGGGGGGACGTAAAAGCAATGAGCAGTTCTTC.

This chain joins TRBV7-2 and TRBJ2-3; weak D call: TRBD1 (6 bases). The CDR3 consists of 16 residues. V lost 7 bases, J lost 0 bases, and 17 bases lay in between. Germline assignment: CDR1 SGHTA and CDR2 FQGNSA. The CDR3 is CASIRNPGVSTDTQYF. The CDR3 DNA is TGTGCCAGCATCCGTAACCCAGGGGTTAGCACAGATACGCAGTATTTT.

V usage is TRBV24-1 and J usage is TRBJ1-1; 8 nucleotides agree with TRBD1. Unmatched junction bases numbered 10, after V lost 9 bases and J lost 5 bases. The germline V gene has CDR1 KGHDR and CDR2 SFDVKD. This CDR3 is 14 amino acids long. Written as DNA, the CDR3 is TGTGCCACCTTTCGGCCAGGGGGCCGGACTGAAGCTTTCTTT. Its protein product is CATFRPGGRTEAFF.

CDR3 region: CASSLPGTIYEQYF. CDR3 sequence (DNA): TGTGCCAGCAGCTTACCCGGGACAATATACGAGCAGTACTTC. The chain couples TRBV11-2 to TRBJ2-7, with TRBD1 as a possible D gene (6 bases). From germline, CDR1 is SGHAT and CDR2 FQNNGV. The CDR3 runs to 14 residues. Trimming shortened V by 2 bases and J by 4 bases, and 12 bases separated the two germline ends. Looking up the rest from reference TRBV11-2 and TRBJ2-7 gives the full variable domain: EAGVAQSPRYKIIEKRQSVAFWCNPISGHATLYWYQQILGQGPKLLIQFQNNGVVDDSQLPKDRFSAERLKGVDSTLKIQPAKLEDSAVYLCASSLPGTIYEQYFGPGTRLTVT.

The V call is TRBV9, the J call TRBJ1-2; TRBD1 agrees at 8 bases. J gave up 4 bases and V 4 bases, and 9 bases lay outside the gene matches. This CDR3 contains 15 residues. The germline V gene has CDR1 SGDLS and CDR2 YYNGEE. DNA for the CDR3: TGTGCCAGCAGCCGGACAGGGTCCGATTTCTATGGCTACACCTTC. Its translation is CASSRTGSDFYGYTF. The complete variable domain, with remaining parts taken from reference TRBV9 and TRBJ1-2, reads DSGVTQTPKHLITATGQRVTLRCSPRSGDLSVYWYQQSLDQGLQFLIQYYNGEERAKGNILERFSAQQFPDLHSELNLSSLELGDSALYFCASSRTGSDFYGYTFGSGTRLTVV.

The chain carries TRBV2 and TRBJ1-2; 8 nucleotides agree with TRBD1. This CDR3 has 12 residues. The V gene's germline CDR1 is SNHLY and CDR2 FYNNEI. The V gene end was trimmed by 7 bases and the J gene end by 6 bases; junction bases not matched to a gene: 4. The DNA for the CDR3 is TGTGCCAGCACTAGGACAGGGAATGGCTACACCTTC. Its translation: CASTRTGNGYTF.

The CDR3 DNA reads as TGTGCCAGCTCACCGATTAGCGGCATAGAGACCCAGTACTTC. This sequence encodes CASSPISGIETQYF. The chain employs TRBV18 and TRBJ2-5, with D possibly TRBD2 on 6 matching bases. Germline V gene data show CDR1 as KGHSH and CDR2 as LQKENI. The V end lost 3 bases, the J end lost 4 bases, and 12 bases lay between the germline ends. The length of the CDR3 is 14 residues.

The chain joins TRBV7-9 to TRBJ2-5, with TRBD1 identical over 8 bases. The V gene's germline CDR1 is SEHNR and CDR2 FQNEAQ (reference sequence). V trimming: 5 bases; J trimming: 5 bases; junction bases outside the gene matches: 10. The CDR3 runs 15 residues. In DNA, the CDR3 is TGTGCCAGCAGCCCCGGCAGGGGGCCCCGGGAGACCCAGTACTTC. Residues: CASSPGRGPRETQYF. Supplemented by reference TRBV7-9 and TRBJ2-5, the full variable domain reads DTGVSQNPRHKITKRGQNVTFRCDPISEHNRLYWYRQTLGQGPEFLTYFQNEAQLEKSRLLSDRFSAERPKGSFSTLEIQRTEQGDSAMYLCASSPGRGPRETQYFGPGTRLLVL.